This TCR beta chain was captured in a study of control samples from healthy donors and cancer patients. This CDR3 contains 14 residues. The germline gives CDR1 SGHNT, CDR2 YYREEE (reference sequence). V lost 4 bases, J lost 0 bases, and 8 bases lay in between. Repertoires were generated with immunoSEQ multiplex PCR, while TCRdb's copy carries only in-frame clones and drops some. This sample has roughly 120,000 clones, with 88% found just once. Sample: blood. This clonotype was obtained from a woman in her 70s in good health. The rearrangement joins TRBV5-4 to TRBJ1-3; D unresolved. The CDR3 loop is CASSPASSGNTIYF. The CDR3 DNA follows: TGTGCCAGCAGCCCCGCCAGCTCTGGAAACACCATATATTTT.